The rows below give T cell receptor beta chains drawn from one sample of a study of regulatory T cells in long-lasting Graves disease. Each CDR3 protein gets one entry after TCRdb re-called the multiplex PCR reads with MiXCR. The data show roughly 610,000 distinct CDR3 sequences, with approximately 15% seen just once and around 19% held by the top ten. These same data were also listed under a study on T cells in Graves' hyperthyroidism and ophthalmopathy.

Sequenced here: peripheral blood mononuclear cells (PBMCs), sampled at new diagnosis, from a patient treated with antithyroid drugs. The source is a woman in her 30s with Graves disease. CDR3s include the opening cysteine and the closing phenylalanine or tryptophan. The D gene is left open where the match is weak. Some rows have no size entry. The others give once, few or many, or a class for an expanded clone.

V gene	clone size	J gene	D gene	CDR3 DNA	CDR3 protein
TRBV29-1	many	TRBJ2-5	-	TGCAGCGTTGACCGCGACAGTCAAGAGACCCAGTACTTC	CSVDRDSQETQYF
TRBV5-1	-	TRBJ1-3	-	TGCGCCAGCAGCTTGGGGAGTAGTGGCTCTGGAAACATCATATATTTT	CASSLGSSGSGNIIYF
TRBV20-1	few	TRBJ2-2	TRBD1	TGCAGTGCAAGACAGGGGGCCACCGGGGAGCTGTTTTTT	CSARQGATGELFF
TRBV5-1	many	TRBJ1-1	-	TGCGCCAGCAGCTTGGAGTTTTTTTTGACTGAAGCTTTCTTT	CASSLEFFLTEAFF
TRBV24-1	-	TRBJ2-2	-	TGTGCCACCAGTGCGGGGGGCGCCAAGACCGGGGAGCTGTTTTTT	CATSAGGAKTGELFF
TRBV14	many	TRBJ1-4	-	TGTGCCAGCAGCCAAGTGGAGGGATCGAAAAAACTGTTTTTT	CASSQVEGSKKLFF
TRBV24-1	many	TRBJ2-3	TRBD2	TGTGCCACCAGTGACAACGGACTAGCTGGGGAGGATACGCAGTATTTT	CATSDNGLAGEDTQYF
TRBV28	many	TRBJ1-1	-	TGTGCCAGCAGTTTATCTGACGGGATCACTGAAGCTTTCTTT	CASSLSDGITEAFF
TRBV20-1	many	TRBJ1-6	-	TGCAGTGGGCAGGATACTAATTCACCCCTCCACTTT	CSGQDTNSPLHF
TRBV3-1	-	TRBJ2-1	TRBD1	TGTGCCAGCAGCCAAGAAGGGGGCAGAGATTCCTACAATGAGCAGTTCTTC	CASSQEGGRDSYNEQFF
TRBV2	many	TRBJ1-4	TRBD1	TGTGCCAGCAGTGAAATGTACGGGACAGGGTCTGAAAAACTGTTTTTT	CASSEMYGTGSEKLFF
TRBV7-2	many	TRBJ1-5	TRBD1	TGTGCCAGCAGCTTTGGGGACAGGGGCAATCAGCCCCAGCATTTT	CASSFGDRGNQPQHF
TRBV6-5	few	TRBJ1-4	-	TGTGCCAGCAGTTACAGACGAACAGATGAAAAACTGTTTTTT	CASSYRRTDEKLFF
TRBV12-3/TRBV12-4	once	TRBJ1-3	-	TGTGCCAGCAGTTTCGGAGGGAAAGGAGGAAACACCATATATTTT	CASSFGGKGGNTIYF
TRBV11-3	-	TRBJ1-6	TRBD1	TGTGCCAGCAGCCTACGGGACAGAGCCTTCTATAATTCACCCCTCCACTTT	CASSLRDRAFYNSPLHF
TRBV2	many	TRBJ2-2	TRBD1	TGTGCCAGCACAAAGGACAGGGGGCGAACCGGGGAGCTGTTTTTT	CASTKDRGRTGELFF
TRBV7-9	many	TRBJ1-2	-	TGTGCCAGCAGCTCCCTTTCGTGGGGCTACACCTTC	CASSSLSWGYTF
TRBV6-2/TRBV6-3	many	TRBJ2-5	TRBD2	TGTGCCAGCGGGGGAAGACTAGCGGGAGAAGAGACCCAGTACTTC	CASGGRLAGEETQYF
TRBV24-1	many	TRBJ1-1	-	TGTGCCACCACCGGCGGGGGCACTGAAGCTTTCTTT	CATTGGGTEAFF
TRBV12-3/TRBV12-4	-	TRBJ2-7	TRBD2	TGTGCCAGCAGTGGGACTAGCGTCGGCGAGCAGTACTTC	CASSGTSVGEQYF
TRBV20-1	-	TRBJ2-7	-	TGCAGTGCACGGGACATGGGCTACGAGCAGTACTTC	CSARDMGYEQYF
TRBV20-1	-	TRBJ2-7	TRBD2	TGCAGTGCTGGATCCGGGACTAGCGTCTCCTACGAGCAGTACTTC	CSAGSGTSVSYEQYF
TRBV2	many	TRBJ1-2	-	TGTGCCAGCCGGACGCCCTATGGCTACACCTTC	CASRTPYGYTF
TRBV7-3	many	TRBJ2-5	-	TGTGCCAGCAGCCAACAGTCCCTACGAGGGGAGACCCAGTACTTC	CASSQQSLRGETQYF
TRBV20-1	few	TRBJ2-3	TRBD2	TGCAGTGCTAGGTGGACTAGCGGGTTCCTCTCCAGCACAGATACGCAGTATTTT	CSARWTSGFLSSTDTQYF
TRBV19	many	TRBJ1-1	-	TGTGCCAGTACCCCATCGGGCTTGATCACTGAAGCTTTCTTT	CASTPSGLITEAFF
TRBV12-3/TRBV12-4	many	TRBJ2-3	-	TGTGCCAGCAGTTTCGCCAGCACAGATACGCAGTATTTT	CASSFASTDTQYF
TRBV28	many	TRBJ2-1	-	TGTGCCAGCACTGAGACAGGGCCGGCGGGAGCGAATGAGCAGTTCTTC	CASTETGPAGANEQFF
TRBV20-1	many	TRBJ2-1	-	TGCAGTGCTAGAGACCTACAACAGCGCTCCTACAATGAGCAGTTCTTC	CSARDLQQRSYNEQFF
TRBV7-9	-	TRBJ1-3	-	TGTGCCAGCAGCCACTCTGGAAACACCATATATTTT	CASSHSGNTIYF
TRBV20-1	-	TRBJ1-2	-	TGCAGTGCTAGAGATCTAAGCCAGGGGATCTATGGCTACACCTTC	CSARDLSQGIYGYTF
TRBV12-3/TRBV12-4	many	TRBJ1-5	-	TGTGCCAGCAGTTCGGAGGGGTTGGAAGATCAGCCCCAGCATTTT	CASSSEGLEDQPQHF
TRBV20-1	-	TRBJ2-1	TRBD2	TGCAGTGCTTGCGGGAGCGGAGCATACAATGAGCAGTTCTTC	CSACGSGAYNEQFF
TRBV24-1	-	TRBJ2-3	TRBD1	TGTGCCACCCAGAACTCCGGGACAGGGAATGTAAATACGCAGTATTTT	CATQNSGTGNVNTQYF
TRBV7-9	many	TRBJ2-5	-	TGTGCCAGCAGCTTAGCCGGGTTGACCCAGTACTTC	CASSLAGLTQYF
TRBV2	many	TRBJ2-1	-	TGTGCCAGCAGGGGGTCGTCGAGCGCCCCTCAGTTCTTC	CASRGSSSAPQFF
TRBV7-3	-	TRBJ1-5	-	TGTACCAGCAGTCCCAGGGCAGATAGCAATCAGCCCCAGCATTTT	CTSSPRADSNQPQHF
TRBV11-2	many	TRBJ1-2	TRBD1	TGTGCCAGCAGCCCTAGGACAGGGAGGGCAAACTATGGCTACACCTTC	CASSPRTGRANYGYTF
TRBV27	-	TRBJ1-1	-	TGTGTCAGCAGTTTTATGTTGAACACTGAAGCTTTCTTT	CVSSFMLNTEAFF
TRBV19	few	TRBJ2-2	TRBD2	TGTGCCAGTCACGGACTAGCTGATTCCGGGGAGCTGTTTTTT	CASHGLADSGELFF
TRBV5-1	many	TRBJ1-2	-	TGCGCCAGCAGCGTACAGGGCGCTGAGAACTATGGCTACACCTTC	CASSVQGAENYGYTF
TRBV24-1	many	TRBJ2-5	-	TGTGCCACCAGTGATTCGGCAGGGTTGGTAAAGACCCAGTACTTC	CATSDSAGLVKTQYF
TRBV7-2	many	TRBJ2-7	-	TGTGCCAGCAGCTTGGGGTACGCGGTGGGCGAGCAGTACTTC	CASSLGYAVGEQYF
TRBV5-1	few	TRBJ1-2	TRBD1	TGCGCCAGCAGCTTGGCCCGGCTGAAGGACAGGGGGCGCATGTGGGGAGCTAACTATGGCTACACCTTC	CASSLARLKDRGRMWGANYGYTF
TRBV3-1	many	TRBJ1-4	-	TGTGCCAGCAGCCTACAGGATCCTAATGAAAAACTGTTTTTT	CASSLQDPNEKLFF
TRBV12-3/TRBV12-4	many	TRBJ1-1	-	TGTGCCAGCAGTGGGCAGGGCGGGACTGAAGCTTTCTTT	CASSGQGGTEAFF
TRBV5-5	-	TRBJ2-5	-	TGTGCCAGCAGCTTCCGCGTTCGAGCAGGGCAAGAGACCCAGTACTTC	CASSFRVRAGQETQYF
TRBV5-1	-	TRBJ1-2	TRBD1	TGCGCCAGCAGCGAGGGGGCGTACTATGGCTACACCTTC	CASSEGAYYGYTF
TRBV20-1	many	TRBJ2-1	TRBD2	TGCAGTGCTAGGGGACTAGCGGGAGGGGGGGTCCATGAGGATGAGCAGTTCTTC	CSARGLAGGGVHEDEQFF
TRBV27	few	TRBJ2-7	TRBD2	TGTGCCAGCAGCCAGAAACTAGCGGAAGCCTACGAGCAGTACTTC	CASSQKLAEAYEQYF
TRBV6-1	few	TRBJ2-1	TRBD2	TGCGCCAGCAGTGGCCCTTGGACTAGCGGGGGGGCCGAGGATGAGCAGTTCTTC	CASSGPWTSGGAEDEQFF
TRBV12-3/TRBV12-4	many	TRBJ1-5	TRBD1	TGTGCCAGCAGACCGACAGGGACCAATCAGCCCCAGCATTTT	CASRPTGTNQPQHF
TRBV30	-	TRBJ2-6	-	TGTGCCTGGACTACCAGTGGGGCCAACGTCCTGACTTTC	CAWTTSGANVLTF
TRBV28	few	TRBJ1-2	-	TGTGCCAGCAGGTTAGGAGGGGGATTTAACTATGGCTACACCTTC	CASRLGGGFNYGYTF